This TCR beta chain was identified in a study of OX40 agonist ivuxolimab in advanced cancers. Only in-frame clones appear in the TCRdb table, and some are missing; sequencing was by immunoSEQ multiplex PCR. The sample has roughly 68,000 clones; roughly 84% are singletons. The germline gives CDR1 LNHDA, CDR2 SQIVND (reference sequence). The V end was cut by 5 bases, the J end by 4 bases, with 14 bases between. The CDR3 extends over 14 amino acids. Only a few counts were recorded for this clone. The TCR was taken from an adult with an advanced solid tumor such as melanoma, head and neck, liver or kidney cancer. The V call is TRBV19, the J call TRBJ1-1; possible D gene TRBD1, 6 bases. Source: CD4+ or CD8+ T cells sorted from blood, taken in a trial of the OX40 agonist ivuxolimab. CDR3 region: CASSFKQGSTEAFF. CDR3 coding DNA: TGTGCCAGTAGTTTCAAACAGGGTTCCACTGAAGCTTTCTTT.